This T cell receptor (beta chain) was found in a study of T cell responses to AZD1222 COVID-19 vaccine. CDR1 and CDR2 from the germline V gene are MGHDK and SYGVNS. V was pared by 6 bases and J by 3 bases, with 6 bases between. The CDR3 length is 11 residues. Assay used: immunoSEQ multiplex PCR; TCRdb lists only in-frame clones, some missing. The sample yields about 180,000 clones, roughly nine tenths seen once. Study-wide results and caveats: Only a handful of individuals given AZD1222 were seropositive at baseline.

Details on this clone: As yet, its antigen is unknown.

The specimen was peripheral blood, collected on day 0 of AZD1222 vaccination. J is TRBJ2-7 and V is TRBV25-1; D gene unclear. The sequence derives from an adult in good health. The CDR3 bases are TGTGCCAGCAGCGACGGCTACGAGCAGTACTTC. It encodes CASSDGYEQYF.